This record concerns one TCR beta chain sequence. Its specificity is not known. The unsorted PBMC sample used ten immunoSEQ deep assay plates. The assay was immunoSEQ multiplex PCR, and TCRdb's table has in-frame clones only and misses some. This table holds roughly 510,000 clones, nearly 80% found once. V gave up 3 bases and J gave up 5 bases; unmatched junction bases: 5. CDR3 length equals 16 residues. Germline loops: CDR1 MNHEY, CDR2 SMNVEV (reference sequence). This entry belongs to a study of shared clonotypes between healthy human individuals. At the level of the study: Donors were a couple of women and a few men aged 18 to 49.

General study points: In having few donors, the study represented limited genetic and exposure-history diversity.

The V call is TRBV27, the J call TRBJ2-1; 12 bases map to TRBD2. This TCR derives from a woman in her thirties or forties in good health. Some clones in this sample may be carry-over from other donors' samples. Sequencing was performed on PBMCs. CDR3 sequence: CASSFLLAGGHNEQFF. DNA for the CDR3: TGTGCCAGCAGTTTCTTACTAGCGGGAGGCCACAATGAGCAGTTCTTC.